A selection of T cell receptor beta chains follows, all from one sample in a study of T cells in Graves' hyperthyroidism and ophthalmopathy. Via MiXCR, TCRdb re-called the multiplex PCR reads, giving one row per CDR3 protein. Here the sample spans over 350,000 distinct CDR3 sequences, roughly 13% being singletons. The sample taken for sequencing was blood. The receptors here all came from a man in his fifties with Graves' ophthalmopathy. The CDR3 runs from the conserved cysteine through the conserved F or W. The order of the fields is clone size, V gene, D gene, J gene, CDR3 DNA, CDR3 protein. A D gene is named only where the DNA matches it firmly. Clone size is given for some rows only: seen once, a few or many times, or a class if the clone is expanded.

clone_size: many; v_call: TRBV3-1; d_call: TRBD2; j_call: TRBJ2-2; cdr3_nt: TGTGCCAGTACGGCGGGAGGAACCGGGGAGCTGTTTTTT; cdr3_aa: CASTAGGTGELFF
clone_size: many; v_call: TRBV27; d_call: .; j_call: TRBJ2-3; cdr3_nt: TGTGCCAGCAGGGGGTACACAGATACGCAGTATTTT; cdr3_aa: CASRGYTDTQYF
clone_size: many; v_call: TRBV2; d_call: .; j_call: TRBJ2-3; cdr3_nt: TGTGCCAGCAGTGAGAGGTCTGATACGCAGTATTTT; cdr3_aa: CASSERSDTQYF
clone_size: .; v_call: TRBV24-1; d_call: .; j_call: TRBJ2-7; cdr3_nt: TGTGCCACCAGTGACCCAGGAGTAAGCTCCTACGAGCAGTACTTC; cdr3_aa: CATSDPGVSSYEQYF
clone_size: many; v_call: TRBV5-5; d_call: .; j_call: TRBJ2-7; cdr3_nt: TGTGCCAGCAGCTTTGGGTACACCTACGAGCAGTACTTC; cdr3_aa: CASSFGYTYEQYF
clone_size: many; v_call: TRBV5-1; d_call: .; j_call: TRBJ2-7; cdr3_nt: TGCGCCAGCAGCGCAGCTTCCCGGGATTACGAGCAGTACTTC; cdr3_aa: CASSAASRDYEQYF
clone_size: .; v_call: TRBV11-2; d_call: TRBD1; j_call: TRBJ2-3; cdr3_nt: TGTACCAGCAGCTTATCAGGGGGCAGTGGGACAGATACGCAGTATTTT; cdr3_aa: CTSSLSGGSGTDTQYF
clone_size: many; v_call: TRBV20-1; d_call: TRBD2; j_call: TRBJ2-5; cdr3_nt: TGCAGTGCCAGAGCTAGCGGAAACCAACAAGAGACCCAGTACTTC; cdr3_aa: CSARASGNQQETQYF
clone_size: many; v_call: TRBV30; d_call: .; j_call: TRBJ2-5; cdr3_nt: TGTGCCTGGAGTGCCGGGGAGACCCAGTACTTC; cdr3_aa: CAWSAGETQYF
clone_size: .; v_call: TRBV10-2; d_call: .; j_call: TRBJ1-5; cdr3_nt: TGCGCCACCTCCCCTGTCGGGGGCGAAGGGCCCCAGCATTTT; cdr3_aa: CATSPVGGEGPQHF
clone_size: many; v_call: TRBV20-1; d_call: TRBD2; j_call: TRBJ2-5; cdr3_nt: TGCAGTGCTAGAGTTATTAGCGGGAGGCCGGAGACCCAGTACTTC; cdr3_aa: CSARVISGRPETQYF
clone_size: many; v_call: TRBV6-1; d_call: TRBD2; j_call: TRBJ2-7; cdr3_nt: TGTGCCACGACGGGGGGGAACGGGCAGTACTTC; cdr3_aa: CATTGGNGQYF
clone_size: many; v_call: TRBV20-1; d_call: TRBD1; j_call: TRBJ2-7; cdr3_nt: TGCAGTGCTATCCCGGACAGGGATTACCACCCCTACGAGCAGTACTTC; cdr3_aa: CSAIPDRDYHPYEQYF
clone_size: many; v_call: TRBV6-1; d_call: .; j_call: TRBJ2-3; cdr3_nt: TGTGCCAGCAGGAACCCAGGTGGCACAGATACGCAGTATTTT; cdr3_aa: CASRNPGGTDTQYF
clone_size: few; v_call: TRBV9; d_call: .; j_call: TRBJ1-5; cdr3_nt: TGTGCCTCGGGCGGGGGATATCAGCCCCAGCATTTT; cdr3_aa: CASGGGYQPQHF
clone_size: many; v_call: TRBV10-3; d_call: .; j_call: TRBJ2-5; cdr3_nt: TGTGCCCACGCCCAACAGGGCCTCCAAGAGACCCAGTACTTC; cdr3_aa: CAHAQQGLQETQYF
clone_size: many; v_call: TRBV12-3/TRBV12-4; d_call: TRBD2; j_call: TRBJ2-1; cdr3_nt: TGTGCCAGCAGTTCAGGGACTAGCGGGTGGTTGGGCTATGAGCAGTTCTTC; cdr3_aa: CASSSGTSGWLGYEQFF
clone_size: few; v_call: TRBV20-1; d_call: .; j_call: TRBJ2-4; cdr3_nt: TGCAGTGCTAGACGGGGACGTAAAGCCAAAAACATTCAGTACTTC; cdr3_aa: CSARRGRKAKNIQYF
clone_size: .; v_call: TRBV7-7; d_call: .; j_call: TRBJ1-1; cdr3_nt: TGTGCTAGCAACCTCATCTGGGGTGGTGAAGCTTTCTTT; cdr3_aa: CASNLIWGGEAFF
clone_size: many; v_call: TRBV5-1; d_call: .; j_call: TRBJ1-1; cdr3_nt: TGCGCCACCCGATCTGAGTGGGACACTGAAGCTTTCTTT; cdr3_aa: CATRSEWDTEAFF
clone_size: .; v_call: TRBV9; d_call: TRBD2; j_call: TRBJ2-3; cdr3_nt: TGTGCCAGCAGCTCCCGGACTAGCGGGAGCCCAGATACGCAGTATTTT; cdr3_aa: CASSSRTSGSPDTQYF
clone_size: many; v_call: TRBV4-1; d_call: TRBD2; j_call: TRBJ2-7; cdr3_nt: TGCGCCAGCAGCCAAGTACGAGCGGGAGGCTACGAGCAGTACTTC; cdr3_aa: CASSQVRAGGYEQYF
clone_size: few; v_call: TRBV5-4; d_call: TRBD1; j_call: TRBJ2-7; cdr3_nt: TGTGCCAGCAGCCAGGACAGGGGGTTTTTCTACGAGCAGTACTTC; cdr3_aa: CASSQDRGFFYEQYF
clone_size: few; v_call: TRBV6-1; d_call: TRBD2; j_call: TRBJ2-5; cdr3_nt: TGTGCCAGCAGTGAAGGGACTAGCGGGAGGGCCCGGGAGACCCAGTACTTC; cdr3_aa: CASSEGTSGRARETQYF